Below are 18 T cell receptor beta chains sequenced from a single sample in a study of blood T cell repertoires in COVID-19. The assay was immunoSEQ multiplex PCR, and TCRdb's table has in-frame clones only and misses some. The data hold about 270,000 clones, with around 90% observed a single time. Sequenced input: PBMCs or T cells enriched from blood (not recorded which). The receptors stem from a woman aged 55-70 years in a cohort exposed to, infected with or recovered from COVID-19 (not recorded which).

This rearrangement joins TRBV19 to TRBJ2-1; 11 bases fit TRBD2. V was pared by 6 bases and J by 8 bases, with 9 bases of the junction left unmatched. CDR1 and CDR2 from the germline V gene are LNHDA and SQIVND (reference sequence). This CDR3 is built from 15 residues. The CDR3 spells CASRTLAGAFDEQFF. In nucleotides, the CDR3 is TGTGCCAGTAGGACACTAGCGGGAGCTTTCGATGAGCAGTTCTTC.

This clone was seen more than once but under ten times. The chain links TRBV2 to TRBJ2-7, with TRBD1 matching over 7 bases. V gave up 4 bases and J gave up 0 bases; unmatched junction bases: 6. The germline V gene encodes CDR1 SNHLY and CDR2 FYNNEI. This CDR3 has 15 residues. CDR3 in amino acids: CASSAETGPSYEQYF. CDR3 DNA sequence: TGTGCCAGCAGTGCGGAGACAGGGCCCTCCTACGAGCAGTACTTC.

The V call is TRBV5-6, the J call TRBJ2-3; 9 bases agree with TRBD2. V shed 4 bases and J 0 bases; nucleotides not matched to a gene: 6. CDR3 length equals 16 residues. Germline V CDR1 and CDR2: SGHDT, YYEEEE. CDR3 region: CASSPGLALSTDTQYF. The CDR3 bases are TGTGCCAGCAGCCCGGGACTAGCTTTGAGCACAGATACGCAGTATTTT.

As concerns this clone: Other nucleotide sequences in the sample specify the same CDR3. The chain uses TRBV20-1 and TRBJ1-1; D call uncertain. Germline V gene data show CDR1 as DFQATT and CDR2 as SNEGSKA (reference sequence). Trimming stripped 3 bases from V and 1 base from J, with 6 bases between. This CDR3 has 12 residues. The CDR3 loop reads CSASPGNTEAFF. Here the CDR3 DNA reads TGCAGTGCTAGTCCGGGGAACACTGAAGCTTTCTTT.

This clone has only a few counts. The chain joins TRBV4-2 to TRBJ2-3; 13 bases line up with TRBD2. The junction had 3 bases not matched to a gene; V was cut back by 2 bases and J by 4 bases. Germline V CDR1 and CDR2: LGHNA, YNFKEQ. The CDR3 consists of 16 residues. In DNA, the CDR3 is TGTGCCAGCAGCCAAAAACTAGCGGGAGGGCCAGATACGCAGTATTTT. Translation gives CASSQKLAGGPDTQYF.

CDR3 loop: CASSVGQGPPLHF. The CDR3 DNA reads as TGTGCCAGCAGTGTGGGACAGGGGCCGCCCCTCCACTTT. The chain combines TRBV6-4 with TRBJ1-6; 10 bases are a match to TRBD1. V trimming: 4 bases; J trimming: 13 bases; junction bases outside the gene matches: 4. There are 13 residues in the CDR3. CDR1 and CDR2 from the germline V gene are MRHNA and SNTAGT.

The rearrangement uses TRBV7-2 and TRBJ2-1; TRBD2 matches at 12 bases. V dropped 1 base and J dropped 0; count of bases not matched to a gene: 4. The CDR3 extends over 18 amino acids. The germline gives CDR1 SGHTA, CDR2 FQGNSA. This CDR3 reads CASSLVTSGGFSYNEQFF. The CDR3, as DNA: TGTGCCAGCAGCTTAGTTACTAGCGGGGGGTTCTCCTACAATGAGCAGTTCTTC.

The gene calls are TRBV24-1 and TRBJ2-4; the match to TRBD2 covers 10 bases. From germline, CDR1 is KGHDR and CDR2 SFDVKD. The CDR3 runs to 19 residues. V gave up 4 bases and J gave up 0 bases; unmatched junction bases: 11. The DNA of the CDR3 is TGTGCCACCAGTGAAGGGACTAGCGTTGGGGGGTTAGCCAAAAACATTCAGTACTTC. It translates to CATSEGTSVGGLAKNIQYF.

This chain joins TRBV29-1 and TRBJ1-1, with a possible D match to TRBD1 (5 bases). The CDR3 has 14 amino acids. Per germline, CDR1 SQVTM and CDR2 ANQGSEA. The germline V and J ends were trimmed by 3 bases and 5 bases, with 16 bases remaining between them. Here the CDR3 reads CSVEPLSGFTEAFF. In nucleotides, the CDR3 is TGCAGCGTTGAGCCCTTATCAGGGTTTACTGAAGCTTTCTTT.

The V call is TRBV7-6, the J call TRBJ2-3; D might be TRBD2 (5 bases). The germline V gene has CDR1 SGHVS and CDR2 FNYEAQ. This CDR3 has 18 amino acids. With 4 bases removed from V and 0 bases from J, the gap between germline ends came to 20 bases. The CDR3 region is CASSSSHSVPASTDTQYF. In nucleotides, the CDR3 is TGTGCCAGCAGCTCTAGTCATAGCGTGCCCGCTAGCACAGATACGCAGTATTTT.

The J gene is TRBJ1-6, the V gene TRBV5-4, with 8 positions matching TRBD1. Per the germline V gene, CDR1 is SGHNT and CDR2 is YYREEE (reference sequence). This CDR3 has 15 amino acids. Germline trimming cut 4 bases from V and 8 bases from J; bases unmatched to any gene: 8. CDR3 DNA: TGTGCCAGCAGCCCGTGGACAGGGTTGGATTCACCCCTCCACTTT. Its translation is CASSPWTGLDSPLHF.

V usage is TRBV6-1 and J usage is TRBJ2-7; 8 nucleotides agree with TRBD1. Germline V gene sequence: CDR1 MNHNS, CDR2 SASEGT. V was clipped by 1 base and J by 3 bases; unmatched bases: 17. This CDR3 has 19 residues. The CDR3, as DNA: TGTGCCAGCAGTGAAGGGAATGGACAGGGTATCTTAAATGGCTACGAGCAGTACTTC. Translated: CASSEGNGQGILNGYEQYF.

The chain carries TRBV5-8 and TRBJ1-5; 8 bases map to TRBD1. This CDR3 is built from 13 residues. J was trimmed by 6 bases and V by 7 bases; bases with no gene match: 6. Germline V gene lookup returns CDR1 SGHTS and CDR2 YDEGEE. Here the CDR3 reads CASHRGSGQPQHF. For the CDR3, the DNA is TGTGCCAGCCACAGGGGGTCTGGTCAGCCCCAGCATTTT.

The genes are TRBV6-1 and TRBJ1-5, with D maybe TRBD1 (5 bases). Germline CDR1 reads MNHNS; CDR2 reads SASEGT. The CDR3 length is 13 residues. The V gene lost 3 bases and the J gene lost 6 bases, with 9 bases spanning the gap. The CDR3 here is CASSEVTGQPQHF. In nucleotides, the CDR3 is TGTGCCAGCAGTGAGGTCACAGGTCAGCCCCAGCATTTT.

Written as DNA, the CDR3 is TGTGCCCTTGGGGAGGGGGGGCAAGAGACCCAGTACTTC. Translating it yields CALGEGGQETQYF. V gene TRBV28 combines with J gene TRBJ2-5; a possible D gene is TRBD2 (7 bases). The CDR3 runs 13 residues. The germline V gene has CDR1 MDHEN and CDR2 SYDVKM. The ends were cut back, 11 bases at V and 2 bases at J, with 15 bases in the middle.

The chain combines TRBV20-1 with TRBJ2-7; 11 bases are shared with TRBD2. V gave up 3 bases and J gave up 7 bases; unmatched junction bases: 5. Germline lookup yields CDR1 DFQATT and CDR2 SNEGSKA (reference sequence). The CDR3 spans 13 residues. CDR3 loop: CSASSGRDGEQYF. The CDR3 nucleotides read TGCAGTGCTAGTAGCGGGAGGGACGGTGAGCAGTACTTC.

The chain has TRBV30 and TRBJ1-5, with D tentatively TRBD1 (5 bases). Trimming removed 3 bases from V and 2 bases from J, with 17 bases in between. This CDR3 spans 16 amino acids. The germline CDR1 and CDR2 sequences are GTSNPN and SVGIG (reference sequence). CDR3 sequence (DNA): TGTGCCTGGAGGGGGCGGGGAGGGGATGGCAATCAGCCCCAGCATTTT. It codes for CAWRGRGGDGNQPQHF. The variable domain in full, completed from reference TRBV30 and TRBJ1-5, reads SQTIHQWPATLVQPVGSPLSLECTVEGTSNPNLYWYRQAAGRGLQLLFYSVGIGQISSEVPQNLSASRPQDRQFILSSKKLLLSDSGFYLCAWRGRGGDGNQPQHFGDGTRLSIL.

The rearrangement uses TRBV28 and TRBJ2-7, with TRBD2 matching 7 bases. V shed 2 bases and J 0 bases; nucleotides not matched to a gene: 7. The CDR3 covers 16 residues. Looked up from germline, CDR1 is MDHEN and CDR2 is SYDVKM. The CDR3 loop reads CASSLRGLGPSYEQYF. CDR3 coding DNA: TGTGCCAGCAGTTTAAGAGGACTAGGCCCCTCCTACGAGCAGTACTTC.